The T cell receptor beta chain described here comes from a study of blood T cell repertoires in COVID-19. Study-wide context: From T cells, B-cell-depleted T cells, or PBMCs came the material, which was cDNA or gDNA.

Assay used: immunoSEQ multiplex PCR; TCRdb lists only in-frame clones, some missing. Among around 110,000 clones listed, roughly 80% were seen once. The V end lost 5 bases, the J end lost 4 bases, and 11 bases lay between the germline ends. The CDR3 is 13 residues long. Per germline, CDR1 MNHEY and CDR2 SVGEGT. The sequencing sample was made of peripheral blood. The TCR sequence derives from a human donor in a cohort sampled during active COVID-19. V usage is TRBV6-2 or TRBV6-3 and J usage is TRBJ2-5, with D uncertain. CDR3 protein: CASSPQRVETQYF. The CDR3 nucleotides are TGTGCCAGCAGTCCCCAACGAGTAGAGACCCAGTACTTC.